Shown below are 23 T cell receptor beta chains from a single sample sequenced in a study of T cell repertoires in cytomegalovirus infection. TCRdb re-analysed the reads in MiXCR, keeping a single row per CDR3 protein. The sample consists of roughly 310,000 distinct CDR3 sequences, 15% to 20% of them appearing once. The sequenced material came from PBMCs. The receptors come from a human donor in good health (CMV status not recorded). Some clones in this sample may be carry-over from other donors' samples.

The V and J genes are TRBV20-1 and TRBJ2-5; a possible D gene is TRBD2 (5 bases). Trimming took off 0 bases at V and 7 bases at J, with 24 bases between the two ends. The CDR3 has 17 amino acids. Germline CDR1 reads DFQATT; CDR2 reads SNEGSKA (reference sequence). The CDR3 coding sequence is TGCAGTGCTAGAGATTTCCAGCTGGGCCTAACCGGAGGGACCCAGTACTTC. This gives the protein CSARDFQLGLTGGTQYF.

This clonotype was detected many times. The chain carries TRBV12-3 or TRBV12-4 and TRBJ1-2, with 8 nucleotides matching TRBD1. The CDR3 is 14 residues long. Trimming cost V 1 base and J 6 bases; bases outside gene matches: 4. DNA of the CDR3: TGTGCCAGCAGTTTAGTAAGGACAGGGAATGGCTACACCTTC. This gives the protein CASSLVRTGNGYTF.

This rearrangement joins TRBV12-5 to TRBJ1-6, with no clear D. Trimming shortened V by 1 base and J by 6 bases, and 4 bases separated the two germline ends. Looked up from germline, CDR1 is LGHNT and CDR2 is FRNRAP. The CDR3 contains 13 residues. In DNA form, the CDR3 reads TGTGCTAGTGGTTTGGGACCTAATTCACCCCTCCACTTT. Encoded protein: CASGLGPNSPLHF.

The V and J genes are TRBV6-1 and TRBJ2-3, with TRBD1 identical over 7 bases. Germline CDR1 MNHNS, CDR2 SASEGT. The ends lost 5 bases at V and 5 bases at J; junction bases unmatched: 4. The CDR3 spans 13 residues. CDR3 protein: CASSRGGQDTQYF. CDR3 coding DNA: TGTGCCAGCAGTAGAGGGGGCCAAGATACGCAGTATTTT.

The chain employs TRBV4-2 and TRBJ1-3; D is ambiguous. V gave up 0 bases and J gave up 4 bases, with 10 bases separating them. CDR1 and CDR2 (germline): LGHNA, YNFKEQ. The CDR3 has 15 residues. CDR3 sequence (DNA): TGTGCCAGCAGCCAAGATCAACAACGAGGAAACACCATATATTTT. Residues: CASSQDQQRGNTIYF.

The gene calls are TRBV20-1 and TRBJ2-5; possibly TRBD2 for D (7 bases). Between the trimmed V and J ends, which lost 0 bases and 2 bases, there was a span of 28 bases. This CDR3 has 20 residues. Germline loops: CDR1 DFQATT, CDR2 SNEGSKA (reference sequence). Written as DNA, the CDR3 is TGCAGTGCTAGAGATACGGCCAGCCAGGGGAGGGGTCTGAGGCAAGAGACCCAGTACTTC. Amino acids: CSARDTASQGRGLRQETQYF.

This clonotype was observed many times. The V and J genes are TRBV7-2 and TRBJ1-1; D is undetermined. This CDR3 spans 14 amino acids. Trimming pared 7 bases from V and 2 bases from J, leaving 14 bases between. CDR1 SGHTA and CDR2 FQGNSA come from the germline V gene. The CDR3 nucleotides are TGTGCCAGCACCGAGACAAGACACAACACTGAAGCTTTCTTT. This translates into CASTETRHNTEAFF.

This clonotype was seen a handful of times. The chain is built from TRBV7-9 and TRBJ1-5; D gene ambiguous. Per the germline V gene, CDR1 is SEHNR and CDR2 is FQNEAQ (reference sequence). V dropped 1 base and J dropped 4 bases, with 8 bases sitting between them. The CDR3 runs to 14 residues. CDR3: CASSLDATNQPQHF. DNA for the CDR3: TGTGCCAGCAGCTTAGACGCTACGAATCAGCCCCAGCATTTT.

This clonotype was counted between two and nine times. The V gene is TRBV6-2 or TRBV6-3, the J gene TRBJ1-1; D is unresolved. The CDR3 is 12 amino acids. V lost 2 bases, J lost 3 bases, and 4 bases lay in between. Germline V gives CDR1 MNHEY, CDR2 SVGEGT. This CDR3 is CASSYGDTEAFF. CDR3 nucleotide sequence: TGTGCCAGCAGTTACGGTGACACTGAAGCTTTCTTT.

With regard to this clonotype: Likely a read error: the CDR3 ends without its conserved phenylalanine or tryptophan. The chain employs TRBV7-6 and TRBJ1-4; TRBD1 agrees at 9 bases. V was clipped by 5 bases and J by 8 bases; unmatched bases: 6. The V gene's germline CDR1 is SGHVS and CDR2 FNYEAQ. This CDR3 region has 14 residues. The CDR3 here is CASSPQGAREKLFL. The DNA of the CDR3 is TGTGCCAGCAGCCCACAGGGGGCACGGGAAAAACTGTTTTTG.

This clonotype was observed a few times. The chain recombines TRBV6-1 with TRBJ1-6; D is ambiguous. The CDR3 consists of 17 residues. V lost 2 bases and J lost 6, with 17 bases in between. CDR1 and CDR2 (germline): MNHNS, SASEGT. Written as DNA, the CDR3 is TGTGCCAGCAGTGAACAGCGGTTAAGCGTTTTTAATTCACCCCTCCACTTT. This gives the protein CASSEQRLSVFNSPLHF.

The chain joins TRBV10-3 to TRBJ2-1; D possibly corresponds to TRBD2 (5 bases). The V gene lost 2 bases and the J gene lost 5 bases, with 10 bases spanning the gap. CDR3 size: 14 residues. From germline, CDR1 is ENHRY and CDR2 SYGVKD. The CDR3 nucleotides read TGTGCCATCAGTGAGCGGACTCGCGACAATGAGCAGTTCTTC. Residues: CAISERTRDNEQFF.

In this sample, this clonotype turned up many times. The chain uses TRBV7-8 and TRBJ1-1, with 7 bases lining up with TRBD1. The CDR3 has 14 residues. Per germline, CDR1 SGHVS and CDR2 FQNEAQ. The J segment lost 5 bases and the V segment lost 5 bases, leaving 8 bases of the junction unmatched. As DNA, the CDR3 is TGTGCCAGCAGCCAGGGGGGAACTAGGACTGAAGCTTTCTTT. This gives the protein CASSQGGTRTEAFF.

A few counts support this clonotype. The chain uses TRBV4-1 and TRBJ1-1, with D perhaps TRBD1 (5 bases). The length of the CDR3 is 15 residues. CDR1 and CDR2 from the germline V gene are MGHRA and YSYEKL. With 5 bases removed from V and 0 bases from J, the gap between germline ends came to 13 bases. CDR3 in DNA: TGCGCCAGCAGCTCTCTGGGACGGATGAACACTGAAGCTTTCTTT. Its translation is CASSSLGRMNTEAFF.

This chain uses TRBV7-2 with TRBJ1-2, with D maybe TRBD1 (5 bases). Between the trimmed V and J ends, which lost 1 base and 6 bases, there was a span of 12 bases. The CDR3 is 14 residues long. The germline V gene has CDR1 SGHTA and CDR2 FQGNSA. The CDR3, as DNA: TGTGCCAGCAGCTTAGGGCAGGGTAGGGATGGCTACACCTTC. Translated, it gives CASSLGQGRDGYTF.

This clonotype has a count of ten or more. The DNA for the CDR3 is TGCGCCAGCAGCCAAGTGGCTCAGACACCCCTCCACTTT. Its translation: CASSQVAQTPLHF. The genes are TRBV4-1 and TRBJ1-6; no clear D. V dropped 1 base and J dropped 11 bases, with 9 bases sitting between them. Germline CDR1 reads MGHRA; CDR2 reads YSYEKL. The length of the CDR3 is 13 residues.

This clonotype was detected many times. V gene TRBV10-3 combines with J gene TRBJ1-6, with D uncertain. The CDR3 spans 15 residues. Germline V CDR1 and CDR2: ENHRY, SYGVKD. The V end was cut by 2 bases, the J end by 5 bases, with 10 bases between. CDR3 sequence (DNA): TGTGCCATCAGTGAGCAGCCCGGCAATAATTCACCCCTCCACTTT. Amino acids: CAISEQPGNNSPLHF.

With regard to this clonotype: A junction end diverges from the germline sequence, so it may reflect a read error. This chain links TRBV7-7 with TRBJ2-2; 8 nucleotides line up with TRBD1. CDR1 and CDR2 (germline): SSHAT, FNYEAQ (reference sequence). The CDR3 sequence is 18 residues long. The CDR3 nucleotides are TGTGCTAGCAGCTTAGCCCCATCGCAGGGGGCAAACACCGGGGAGCTGTTTTTT. This codes for CASSLAPSQGANTGELFF.

This clonotype has more than one count but fewer than ten. The chain uses TRBV6-2 or TRBV6-3 and TRBJ2-1; 10 bases line up with TRBD2. Germline CDR1 MNHEY, CDR2 SVGEGT. The CDR3 runs to 16 residues. The V gene end was trimmed by 5 bases and the J gene end by 9 bases; junction bases not matched to a gene: 13. CDR3 bases: TGTGCCAGCAGTCCTTGGAAAGCGGGGGGGCAGGGTGAGCAGTTCTTC. It is translated as CASSPWKAGGQGEQFF.

In its sample, this clonotype was seen many times. This chain connects TRBV7-2 to TRBJ2-3; no definite D call. This CDR3 comprises 13 residues. Trimming shortened V by 0 bases and J by 7 bases, and 8 bases separated the two germline ends. The germline CDR1 and CDR2 sequences are SGHTA and FQGNSA. The CDR3: CASSLAETNTQYF. In DNA form, the CDR3 reads TGTGCCAGCAGCTTAGCGGAGACAAATACGCAGTATTTT. The complete variable domain, with remaining parts taken from reference TRBV7-2 and TRBJ2-3, reads GAGVSQSPSNKVTEKGKDVELRCDPISGHTALYWYRQSLGQGLEFLIYFQGNSAPDKSGLPSDRFSAERTGGSVSTLTIQRTQQEDSAVYLCASSLAETNTQYFGPGTRLTVL.

This clonotype was found many times. This chain links TRBV12-3 or TRBV12-4 with TRBJ2-5; D might be TRBD2 (6 bases). Trimming took off 8 bases at V and 3 bases at J, with 13 bases between the two ends. The CDR3 has 13 residues. For the CDR3, the DNA is TGTGCCAGCCGGAAGGAGGGCAAAGAGACCCAGTACTTC. Translated, it gives CASRKEGKETQYF.

The CDR3 DNA reads TGCAGTGCTAGGACAGGTGGTAGCACAGATACGCAGTATTTT. Its translation: CSARTGGSTDTQYF. The rearrangement uses TRBV20-1 and TRBJ2-3; weak D call: TRBD1 (6 bases). Germline CDR1 DFQATT, CDR2 SNEGSKA (reference sequence). CDR3 length equals 14 residues. Between the trimmed V and J ends, which lost 3 bases and 0 bases, there was a span of 10 bases.

The chain recombines TRBV5-1 with TRBJ2-7; D unresolved. V was clipped by 4 bases and J by 5 bases, with 19 bases between them. This CDR3 region has 15 residues. CDR1 and CDR2 from the germline V gene are SGHRS and YFSETQ. CDR3 sequence (DNA): TGCGCCAGCAGCAACAAATCCGGGCTCCCGAACGAGCAGTACTTC. This codes for CASSNKSGLPNEQYF.